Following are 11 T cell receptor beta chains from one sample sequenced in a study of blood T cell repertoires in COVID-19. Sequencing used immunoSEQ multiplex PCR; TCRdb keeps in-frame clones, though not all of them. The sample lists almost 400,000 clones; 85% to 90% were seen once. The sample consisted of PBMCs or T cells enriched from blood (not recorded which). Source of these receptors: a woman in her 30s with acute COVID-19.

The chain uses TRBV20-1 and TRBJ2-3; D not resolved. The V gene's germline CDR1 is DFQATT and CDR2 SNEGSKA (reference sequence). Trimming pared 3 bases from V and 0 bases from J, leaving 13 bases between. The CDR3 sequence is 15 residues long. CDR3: CSASRRVLSTDTQYF. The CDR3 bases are TGCAGTGCTAGTAGACGGGTGCTAAGCACAGATACGCAGTATTTT.

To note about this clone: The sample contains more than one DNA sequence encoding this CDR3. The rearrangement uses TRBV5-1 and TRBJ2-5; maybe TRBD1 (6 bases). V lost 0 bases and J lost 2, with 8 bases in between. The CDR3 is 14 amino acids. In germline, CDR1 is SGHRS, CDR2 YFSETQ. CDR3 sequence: CASSLAGQQETQYF. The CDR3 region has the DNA TGCGCCAGCAGCTTGGCCGGACAGCAAGAGACCCAGTACTTC.

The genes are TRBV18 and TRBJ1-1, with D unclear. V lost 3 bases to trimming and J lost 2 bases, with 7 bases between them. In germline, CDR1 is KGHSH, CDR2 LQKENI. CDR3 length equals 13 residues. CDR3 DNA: TGTGCCAGCTCACCTGACACCAACACTGAAGCTTTCTTT. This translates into CASSPDTNTEAFF.

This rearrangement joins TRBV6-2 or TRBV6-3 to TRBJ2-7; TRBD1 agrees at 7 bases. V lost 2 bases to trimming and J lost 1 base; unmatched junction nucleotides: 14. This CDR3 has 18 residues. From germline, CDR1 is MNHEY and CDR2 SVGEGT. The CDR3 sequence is CASSYPPPDRVWSYEQYF. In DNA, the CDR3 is TGTGCCAGCAGTTACCCCCCTCCCGACAGGGTGTGGTCCTACGAGCAGTACTTC.

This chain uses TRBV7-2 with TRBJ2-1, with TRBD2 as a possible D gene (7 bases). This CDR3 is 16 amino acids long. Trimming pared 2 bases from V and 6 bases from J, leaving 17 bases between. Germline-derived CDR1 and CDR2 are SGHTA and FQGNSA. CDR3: CASSLRGGPSPNEQFF. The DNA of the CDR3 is TGTGCCAGCAGCTTAAGGGGGGGGCCCTCTCCCAATGAGCAGTTCTTC. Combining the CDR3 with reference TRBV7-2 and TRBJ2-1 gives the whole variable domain GAGVSQSPSNKVTEKGKDVELRCDPISGHTALYWYRQSLGQGLEFLIYFQGNSAPDKSGLPSDRFSAERTGGSVSTLTIQRTQQEDSAVYLCASSLRGGPSPNEQFFGPGTRLTVL.

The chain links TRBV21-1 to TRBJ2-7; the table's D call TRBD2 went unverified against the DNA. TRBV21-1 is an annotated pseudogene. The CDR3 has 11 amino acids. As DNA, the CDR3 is TGTGCCAGCAGCACCTCGGGGGAGCAGTACTTC. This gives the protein CASSTSGEQYF.

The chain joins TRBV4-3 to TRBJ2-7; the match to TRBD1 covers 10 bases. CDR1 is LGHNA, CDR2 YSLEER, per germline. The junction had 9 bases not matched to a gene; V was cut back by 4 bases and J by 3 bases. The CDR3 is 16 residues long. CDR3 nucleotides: TGCGCCAGCAGCCTAAATTTCGGACAGGGGGGCTACGAGCAGTACTTC. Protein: CASSLNFGQGGYEQYF.

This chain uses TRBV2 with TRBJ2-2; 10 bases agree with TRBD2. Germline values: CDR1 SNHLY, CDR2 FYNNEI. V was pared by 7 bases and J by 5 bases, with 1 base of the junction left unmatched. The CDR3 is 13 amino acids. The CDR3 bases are TGTGCCAGCAAACTAGCGGGAACCGGGGAGCTGTTTTTT. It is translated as CASKLAGTGELFF.

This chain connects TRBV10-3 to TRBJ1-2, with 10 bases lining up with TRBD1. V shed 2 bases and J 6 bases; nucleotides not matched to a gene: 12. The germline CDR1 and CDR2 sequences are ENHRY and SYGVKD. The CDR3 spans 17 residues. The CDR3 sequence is CAISEAGQGHFSHGYTF. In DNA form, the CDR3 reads TGTGCCATCAGTGAGGCGGGACAGGGGCATTTCTCGCATGGCTACACCTTC.

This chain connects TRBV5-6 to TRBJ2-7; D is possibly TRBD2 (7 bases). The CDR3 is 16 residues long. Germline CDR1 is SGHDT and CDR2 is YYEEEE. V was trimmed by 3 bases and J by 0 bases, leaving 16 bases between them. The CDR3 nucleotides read TGTGCCAGCAGCTCCCCCGCGGGGGCCTACTCCTACGAGCAGTACTTC. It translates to CASSSPAGAYSYEQYF.

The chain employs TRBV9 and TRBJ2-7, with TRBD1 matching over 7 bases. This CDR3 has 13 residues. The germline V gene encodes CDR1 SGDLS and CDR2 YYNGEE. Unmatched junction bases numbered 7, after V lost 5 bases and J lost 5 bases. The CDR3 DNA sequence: TGTGCCAGCAGTTTAACAGGGGACCACGAGCAGTACTTC. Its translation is CASSLTGDHEQYF.